This TCR beta chain was sequenced for a study of T cell responses to AZD1222 COVID-19 vaccine. Study-wide results and limits: It should be noted that donors were predominantly white British and more often female, and clonal diversity was possibly underestimated.

Here immunoSEQ multiplex PCR was the method, and the copy in TCRdb shows in-frame clones only, minus some. Among tens of thousands of clones, around nine tenths were seen once, and the ten largest hold roughly 3.9%. V was pared by 4 bases and J by 5 bases, with 9 bases between. The V gene's germline CDR1 is ENHRY and CDR2 SYGVKD. CDR3 length: 12 amino acids. This clone was detected only once. Its matching antigen is unknown. The sequencing used peripheral blood, collected on day 0 of AZD1222 vaccination. The source of this sequence is an adult in good health. The J gene is TRBJ2-7, the V gene TRBV10-3, with D possibly being TRBD2 (6 bases). CDR3 region: CAISGEADEQYF. The CDR3 bases are TGTGCCATCAGTGGGGAGGCCGACGAGCAGTACTTC.